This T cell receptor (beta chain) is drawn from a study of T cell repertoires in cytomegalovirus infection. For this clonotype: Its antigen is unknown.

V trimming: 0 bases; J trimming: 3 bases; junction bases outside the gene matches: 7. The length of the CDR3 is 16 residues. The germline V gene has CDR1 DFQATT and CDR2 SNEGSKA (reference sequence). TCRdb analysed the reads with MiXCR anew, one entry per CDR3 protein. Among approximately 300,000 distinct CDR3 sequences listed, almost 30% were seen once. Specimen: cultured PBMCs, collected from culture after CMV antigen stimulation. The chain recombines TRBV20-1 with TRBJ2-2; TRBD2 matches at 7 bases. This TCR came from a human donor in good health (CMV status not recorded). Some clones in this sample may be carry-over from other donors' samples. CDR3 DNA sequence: TGCAGTGCTAGAGATGTGAGGGAGGGAGACACCGGGGAGCTGTTTTTT. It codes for CSARDVREGDTGELFF.